The rows below give T cell receptor beta chains drawn from one sample of a study of cytomegalovirus exposure and HLA in healthy donors. Measured with immunoSEQ multiplex PCR; TCRdb has only the in-frame clones, and not every one. This table holds 100,000 to 150,000 clones, around 80% found once. Sequences were obtained from PBMCs. The receptors come from a female donor in good health and CMV-seronegative. Each CDR3 is given without its conserved first and last residue. Each record gives: J gene, V gene, CDR3 protein.

TRBJ2-5	TRBV23-1	ASRDPGQCKREGRETQY
TRBJ2-5	TRBV5-6	ASSRGLGETQY
TRBJ1-5	TRBV6-6	ASSYSGGRQPQH
TRBJ1-5	TRBV7-9	ASSLARAGNQPQH
TRBJ1-5	TRBV28	ASTKPPGQGDQPQH
TRBJ1-1	TRBV27	ASSFNRATEAF
TRBJ1-5	TRBV11-3	ASSLELSNQPQH
TRBJ1-4	TRBV5-1	ASSLGVPTGNRELF
TRBJ2-7	TRBV5-1	ASSSRQGEFEQY
TRBJ1-1	TRBV2	ASSGRDSGTEAF